These 19 T cell receptor beta chains originate from one sample sequenced in a study of T cell responses to AZD1222 COVID-19 vaccine. Sequencing was performed with immunoSEQ multiplex PCR; in TCRdb, only in-frame clones are kept and a portion is missing. The table lists around 85,000 clones, around 90% of them singletons. Here the sequenced sample was peripheral blood, taken 28 days after the second AZD1222 dose. All receptors derive from an adult who received the AZD1222 COVID-19 vaccine.

CDR3 sequence (DNA): TGTGCCAGCAGACTTAGCGGGGGGGCTGAAAACGAGCAGTACTTC. Protein sequence: CASRLSGGAENEQYF. V gene TRBV2 combines with J gene TRBJ2-7; 11 bases are a match to TRBD2. The V gene end was trimmed by 6 bases and the J gene end by 5 bases; junction bases not matched to a gene: 9. The CDR3 sequence is 15 residues long. Germline CDR1 SNHLY, CDR2 FYNNEI.

The rearrangement joins TRBV19 to TRBJ2-5, with a possible D match to TRBD1 (6 bases). Trimming stripped 7 bases from V and 0 bases from J, with 18 bases between. The CDR3 spans 16 residues. Germline loops: CDR1 LNHDA, CDR2 SQIVND (reference sequence). CDR3 amino acids: CASKGREGGNQETQYF. The CDR3, as DNA: TGTGCCAGTAAAGGCAGGGAAGGGGGAAACCAAGAGACCCAGTACTTC. Filled out from reference TRBV19 and TRBJ2-5, the complete variable domain reads DGGITQSPKYLFRKEGQNVTLSCEQNLNHDAMYWYRQDPGQGLRLIYYSQIVNDFQKGDIAEGYSVSREKKESFPLTVTSAQKNPTAFYLCASKGREGGNQETQYFGPGTRLLVL.

The V and J genes are TRBV10-3 and TRBJ2-3; perhaps TRBD2 as D (6 bases). V was shortened by 6 bases and J by 4 bases, with 20 bases between the two germline ends. The CDR3 is made up of 16 amino acids. Germline CDR1 reads ENHRY; CDR2 reads SYGVKD. This CDR3 is CAISHPSAGTPDTQYF. As DNA, the CDR3 is TGTGCCATCAGCCATCCGTCGGCAGGGACTCCAGATACGCAGTATTTT.

The chain uses TRBV4-1 and TRBJ1-6; D gene unclear. CDR1 and CDR2 from the germline V gene are MGHRA and YSYEKL. The CDR3 loop spans 16 amino acids. V lost 0 bases and J 3 bases, leaving 9 bases between the germline ends. This CDR3 is CASSQDGYSYNSPLHF. CDR3 DNA sequence: TGCGCCAGCAGCCAAGATGGGTACAGCTATAATTCACCCCTCCACTTT.

This rearrangement joins TRBV30 to TRBJ2-3, with D tentatively TRBD2 (5 bases). V dropped 3 bases and J dropped 4 bases, with 5 bases sitting between them. The CDR3 is 11 amino acids. Per the germline V gene, CDR1 is GTSNPN and CDR2 is SVGIG (reference sequence). The CDR3 here is CAWSGADTQYF. The CDR3 DNA reads as TGTGCCTGGAGCGGGGCAGATACGCAGTATTTT.

J is TRBJ1-2 and V is TRBV19, with 9 bases fitting TRBD1. This CDR3 has 14 residues. V shed 6 bases, J shed 6 bases, and the junction held 8 bases outside the gene matches. The germline CDR1 and CDR2 sequences are LNHDA and SQIVND (reference sequence). Written as DNA, the CDR3 is TGTGCCAGTAGACCACCGGGACAGGGCAATGGCTACACCTTC. The encoded protein is CASRPPGQGNGYTF.

This chain joins TRBV7-2 and TRBJ1-4, with 7 bases that match TRBD1. With 6 bases clipped from V and 7 bases from J, the junction kept 5 bases outside the gene matches. Per the germline V gene, CDR1 is SGHTA and CDR2 is FQGNSA. CDR3 length: 13 amino acids. CDR3 DNA sequence: TGTGCCAGCAGAGAAACAGGGGTTGAAAAACTGTTTTTT. It yields the protein CASRETGVEKLFF.

The chain combines TRBV28 with TRBJ1-2, with D uncertain. Germline CDR1 and CDR2: MDHEN and SYDVKM. The ends were cut back, 5 bases at V and 4 bases at J, with 8 bases in the middle. This CDR3 spans 12 amino acids. The CDR3 region has the DNA TGTGCCAGCAGTACCCAGACCTATGGCTACACCTTC. Translating gives CASSTQTYGYTF.

The rearrangement joins TRBV5-6 to TRBJ1-1; maybe TRBD1 (6 bases). Germline CDR1 reads SGHDT; CDR2 reads YYEEEE. The CDR3 runs to 15 residues. V dropped 4 bases and J dropped 0 bases, with 13 bases sitting between them. The CDR3 spells CASSPVGGLNTEAFF. CDR3 nucleotides: TGTGCCAGCAGCCCAGTGGGGGGCCTGAACACTGAAGCTTTCTTT.

The chain uses TRBV27 and TRBJ2-3; 7 positions match TRBD1. Germline CDR1 reads MNHEY; CDR2 reads SMNVEV (reference sequence). V lost 3 bases and J lost 1; bases outside the gene matches: 7. This CDR3 has 16 residues. This chain's CDR3 is CASSLPRQGRTDTQYF. DNA of the CDR3: TGTGCCAGCAGTTTGCCGCGACAGGGCCGCACAGATACGCAGTATTTT.

The J gene is TRBJ2-3, the V gene TRBV24-1, with 14 bases aligning to TRBD2. Per the germline V gene, CDR1 is KGHDR and CDR2 is SFDVKD. The ends lost 3 bases at V and 3 bases at J; junction bases unmatched: 7. The CDR3 has 18 residues. CDR3 in amino acids: CATSDPRTSGGRTDTQYF. The CDR3 bases are TGTGCCACCAGTGATCCCCGGACTAGCGGGGGGCGAACAGATACGCAGTATTTT.

The chain employs TRBV7-2 and TRBJ2-1; 10 bases are shared with TRBD1. The V and J ends lost 5 bases and 3 bases, in that order; junction bases with no gene match: 7. The CDR3 is made up of 16 amino acids. The germline V gene has CDR1 SGHTA and CDR2 FQGNSA. The CDR3 sequence is CASSATGGSVYNEQFF. CDR3 nucleotide sequence: TGTGCCAGCAGCGCGACAGGGGGCAGCGTCTACAATGAGCAGTTCTTC.

V usage is TRBV6-5 and J usage is TRBJ1-4; 7 positions agree with TRBD1. V was pared by 0 bases and J by 7 bases, with 5 bases of the junction left unmatched. The CDR3 sequence is 15 residues long. CDR1 and CDR2 from the germline V gene are MNHEY and SVGAGI. Written as DNA, the CDR3 is TGTGCCAGCAGTTACTCGAGGGCAGGGGGTGAAAAACTGTTTTTT. This codes for CASSYSRAGGEKLFF.

The chain is built from TRBV15 and TRBJ2-2, with D possibly called TRBD1 or TRBD2 (5 bases each). Germline lookup yields CDR1 LNHNV and CDR2 YYDKDF (reference sequence). The CDR3 is 14 residues long. The V and J ends lost 5 bases and 2 bases respectively, with 9 bases between them. CDR3 residues: CATSVRDNTGELFF. The CDR3 coding sequence is TGTGCCACCAGCGTCCGGGACAACACCGGGGAGCTGTTTTTT.

J is TRBJ2-7 and V is TRBV2, with 9 bases matching TRBD1. The CDR3 sequence is 15 residues long. Germline V gives CDR1 SNHLY, CDR2 FYNNEI. The trim removed 7 bases at V and 2 bases at J, leaving 9 bases unmatched. CDR3 amino acids: CASTRGGDRAYEQYF. The CDR3 region has the DNA TGTGCCAGCACCAGGGGCGGGGACAGGGCCTACGAGCAGTACTTC.

The chain combines TRBV6-5 with TRBJ1-4; 7 bases fit TRBD1. Germline-derived CDR1 and CDR2 are MNHEY and SVGAGI. V was pared by 7 bases and J by 4 bases, with 6 bases of the junction left unmatched. The CDR3 contains 14 residues. The CDR3 DNA follows: TGTGCCAGCAATACGGGACAGATTAATGAAAAACTGTTTTTT. Its protein product is CASNTGQINEKLFF.

This chain links TRBV18 with TRBJ1-5, with D perhaps matching TRBD1 (6 bases). The germline CDR1 and CDR2 sequences are KGHSH and LQKENI. The CDR3 is 14 amino acids. Trimming took off 3 bases at V and 5 bases at J, with 11 bases between the two ends. This CDR3 reads CASSPRGPDQPQHF. The CDR3, as DNA: TGTGCCAGCTCACCCAGGGGACCCGATCAGCCCCAGCATTTT. Full variable domain (missing parts from reference TRBV18 and TRBJ1-5): NAGVMQNPRHLVRRRGQEARLRCSPMKGHSHVYWYRQLPEEGLKFMVYLQKENIIDESGMPKERFSAEFPKEGPSILRIQQVVRGDSAAYFCASSPRGPDQPQHFGDGTRLSIL.

The V call is TRBV6-5, the J call TRBJ1-1; no reliable D call. V lost 6 bases and J 6 bases, leaving 8 bases between the germline ends. The germline V gene has CDR1 MNHEY and CDR2 SVGAGI. The CDR3 covers 11 residues. The CDR3 nucleotides are TGTGCCAGCAGATTCCGGGCTGAAGCTTTCTTT. This gives the protein CASRFRAEAFF.

The CDR3 spells CATRRQGASGDEQYF. CDR3 coding DNA: TGTGCCACCAGAAGACAGGGCGCGTCGGGGGACGAGCAGTACTTC. The rearrangement links TRBV19 to TRBJ2-7; perhaps TRBD1 as D (7 bases). The CDR3 sequence is 15 residues long. Germline CDR1 LNHDA, CDR2 SQIVND (reference sequence). V was clipped by 10 bases and J by 5 bases, with 24 bases between them.